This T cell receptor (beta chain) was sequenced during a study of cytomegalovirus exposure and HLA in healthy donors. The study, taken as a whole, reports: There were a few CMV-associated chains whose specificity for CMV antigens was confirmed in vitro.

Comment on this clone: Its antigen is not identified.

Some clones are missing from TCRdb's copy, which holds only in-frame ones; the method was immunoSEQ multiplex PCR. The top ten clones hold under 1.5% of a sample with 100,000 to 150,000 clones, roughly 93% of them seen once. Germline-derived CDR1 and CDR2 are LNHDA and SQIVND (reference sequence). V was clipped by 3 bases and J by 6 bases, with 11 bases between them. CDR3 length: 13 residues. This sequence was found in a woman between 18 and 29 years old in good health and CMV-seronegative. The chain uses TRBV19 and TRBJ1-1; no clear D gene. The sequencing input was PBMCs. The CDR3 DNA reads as TGTGCCAGTAGTATGAGTCCTCTCGCTGAAGCTTTCTTT. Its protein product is CASSMSPLAEAFF. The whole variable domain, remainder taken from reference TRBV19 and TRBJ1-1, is DGGITQSPKYLFRKEGQNVTLSCEQNLNHDAMYWYRQDPGQGLRLIYYSQIVNDFQKGDIAEGYSVSREKKESFPLTVTSAQKNPTAFYLCASSMSPLAEAFFGQGTRLTVV.